This TCR beta chain was profiled in a study of a mutant IDH1 vaccine in newly diagnosed glioma. The length of the CDR3 is 13 residues. Trimming stripped 3 bases from V and 0 bases from J, with 8 bases between. Germline lookup yields CDR1 SQVTM and CDR2 ANQGSEA. Time point meaning: week 23, last vaccination. Topical imiquimod was applied with each vaccine dose, which held 300 ug of mutant IDH1 20-mer peptide. As concerns this clone: What it binds is not known.

The protocol was immunoSEQ multiplex PCR, while the TCRdb copy is restricted to in-frame clones and leaves out a portion. Of tens of thousands of clones listed, roughly 80% are singletons. The chain recombines TRBV29-1 with TRBJ1-1; D not certain. This receptor was identified in a middle-aged man with glioma. This specimen was PBMCs, taken from a glioma patient whose treatment included an IDH1 peptide vaccine. CDR3 sequence (DNA): TGCAGCGTTGAGGCACAATTGAACACTGAAGCTTTCTTT. It encodes CSVEAQLNTEAFF.